The clone carrying this TCR beta chain turned up a few times. The data originate from a study of blood T cell repertoires in COVID-19. Overall study: The cDNA or gDNA used as material had been derived from T cells, B-cell-depleted T cells, or PBMCs.

Per the original data handling: Amplification of reference gene primers was used by the study to estimate nucleated cell counts. Profiling relied on immunoSEQ multiplex PCR, and the TCRdb table lists in-frame clones only, not all of them. The V and J calls and clone size were taken over from that table, and D and trimming were inferred from the DNA. The table lists over 120,000 clones, 65% to 85% of them singletons, with under 5% in the top ten. Per germline, CDR1 SGHRS and CDR2 YFSETQ. V was cut by 0 bases and J by 1 base, with 14 bases left in between. The CDR3 runs to 17 residues. The sample was peripheral blood. The rearrangement joins TRBV5-1 to TRBJ1-3; perhaps TRBD1 as D (5 bases). This clonotype was sampled from a woman aged 55-70 years with acute or convalescent COVID-19. The CDR3, as DNA: TGCGCCAGCAGCTTGGCCCCCCAAGGGGCATCTGGAAACACCATATATTTT. Encoded protein: CASSLAPQGASGNTIYF.